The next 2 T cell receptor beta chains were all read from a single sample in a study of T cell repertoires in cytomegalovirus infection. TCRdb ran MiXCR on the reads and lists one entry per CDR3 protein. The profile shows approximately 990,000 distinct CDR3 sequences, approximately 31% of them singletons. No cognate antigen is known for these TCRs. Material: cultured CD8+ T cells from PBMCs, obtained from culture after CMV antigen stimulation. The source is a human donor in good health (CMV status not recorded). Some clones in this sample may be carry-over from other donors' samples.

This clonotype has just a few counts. In DNA form, the CDR3 reads TGTGCCACCAGCAGAGATTATGGGGGGGGGGCCTACAATGAGCAGTTCTTC. It encodes CATSRDYGGGAYNEQFF. This chain uses TRBV15 with TRBJ2-1; TRBD2 aligns across 7 bases. Germline CDR1 LNHNV, CDR2 YYDKDF (reference sequence). This CDR3 contains 17 residues. V dropped 0 bases and J dropped 2; count of bases not matched to a gene: 7. Full variable domain (remainder filled in from reference TRBV15 and TRBJ2-1): DAMVIQNPRYQVTQFGKPVTLSCSQTLNHNVMYWYQQKSSQAPKLLFHYYDKDFNNEADTPDNFQSRRPNTSFCFLDIRSPGLGDTAMYLCATSRDYGGGAYNEQFFGPGTRLTVL.

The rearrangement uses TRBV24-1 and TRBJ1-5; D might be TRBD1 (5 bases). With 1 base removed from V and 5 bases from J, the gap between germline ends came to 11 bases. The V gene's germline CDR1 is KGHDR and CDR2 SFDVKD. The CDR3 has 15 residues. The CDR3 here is CATSDFRDGDQPQHF. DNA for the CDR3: TGTGCCACCAGTGATTTCCGGGACGGAGATCAGCCCCAGCATTTT.